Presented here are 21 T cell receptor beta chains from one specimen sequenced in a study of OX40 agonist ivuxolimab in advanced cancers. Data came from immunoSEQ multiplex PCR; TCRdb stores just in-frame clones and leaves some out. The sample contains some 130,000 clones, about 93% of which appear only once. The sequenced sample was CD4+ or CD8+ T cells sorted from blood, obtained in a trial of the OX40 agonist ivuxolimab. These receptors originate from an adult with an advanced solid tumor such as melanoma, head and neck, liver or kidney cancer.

For the CDR3, the DNA is TGTGCCAGCAGCCGTAGCGGTTCGAACAATGAGCAGTTCTTC. It specifies CASSRSGSNNEQFF. The gene calls are TRBV5-6 and TRBJ2-1; a weak D match, TRBD2 (6 bases). Trimming removed 4 bases from V and 5 bases from J, with 13 bases in between. From germline, CDR1 is SGHDT and CDR2 YYEEEE. The CDR3 has 14 amino acids.

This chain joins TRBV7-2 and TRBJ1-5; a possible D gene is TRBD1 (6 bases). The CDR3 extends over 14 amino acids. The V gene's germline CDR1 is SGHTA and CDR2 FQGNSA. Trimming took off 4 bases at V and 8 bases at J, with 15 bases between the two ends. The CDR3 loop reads CASSSQGGLEPQHF. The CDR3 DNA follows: TGTGCCAGCAGCTCACAAGGGGGGCTTGAGCCCCAGCATTTT. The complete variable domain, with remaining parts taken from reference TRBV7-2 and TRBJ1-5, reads GAGVSQSPSNKVTEKGKDVELRCDPISGHTALYWYRQSLGQGLEFLIYFQGNSAPDKSGLPSDRFSAERTGGSVSTLTIQRTQQEDSAVYLCASSSQGGLEPQHFGDGTRLSIL.

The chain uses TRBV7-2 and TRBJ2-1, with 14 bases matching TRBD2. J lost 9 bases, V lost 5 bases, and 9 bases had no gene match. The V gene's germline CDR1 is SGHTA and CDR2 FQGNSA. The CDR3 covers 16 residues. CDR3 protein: CASSPPGLAGDGEQFF. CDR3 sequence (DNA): TGTGCCAGCAGCCCACCGGGACTAGCGGGAGACGGTGAGCAGTTCTTC. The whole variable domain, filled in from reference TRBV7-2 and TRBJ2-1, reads GAGVSQSPSNKVTEKGKDVELRCDPISGHTALYWYRQSLGQGLEFLIYFQGNSAPDKSGLPSDRFSAERTGGSVSTLTIQRTQQEDSAVYLCASSPPGLAGDGEQFFGPGTRLTVL.

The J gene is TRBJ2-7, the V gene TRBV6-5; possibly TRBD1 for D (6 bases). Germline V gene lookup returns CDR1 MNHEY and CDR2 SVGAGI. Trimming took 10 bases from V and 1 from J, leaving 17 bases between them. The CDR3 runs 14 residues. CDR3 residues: CATKRGIGSYEQYF. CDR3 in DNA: TGTGCCACCAAAAGGGGGATAGGATCCTACGAGCAGTACTTC.

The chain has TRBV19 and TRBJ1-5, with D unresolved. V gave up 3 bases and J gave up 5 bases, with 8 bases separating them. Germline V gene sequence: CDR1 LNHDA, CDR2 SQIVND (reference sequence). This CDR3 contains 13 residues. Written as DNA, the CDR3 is TGTGCCAGTAGTATCTGGAGAGATCAGCCCCAGCATTTT. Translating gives CASSIWRDQPQHF.

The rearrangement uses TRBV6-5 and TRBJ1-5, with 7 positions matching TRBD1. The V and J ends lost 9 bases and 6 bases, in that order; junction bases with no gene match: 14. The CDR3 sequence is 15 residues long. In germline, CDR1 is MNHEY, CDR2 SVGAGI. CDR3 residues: CASRREGARGQPQHF. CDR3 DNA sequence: TGTGCCAGTCGCCGAGAGGGGGCGCGCGGTCAGCCCCAGCATTTT.

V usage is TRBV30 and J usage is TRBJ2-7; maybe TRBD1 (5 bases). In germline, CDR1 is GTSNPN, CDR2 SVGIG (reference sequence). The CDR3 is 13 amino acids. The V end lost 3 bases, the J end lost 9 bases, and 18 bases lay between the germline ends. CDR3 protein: CAWSAGHQLGQYF. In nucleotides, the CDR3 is TGTGCCTGGAGCGCCGGACACCAACTGGGGCAGTACTTC.

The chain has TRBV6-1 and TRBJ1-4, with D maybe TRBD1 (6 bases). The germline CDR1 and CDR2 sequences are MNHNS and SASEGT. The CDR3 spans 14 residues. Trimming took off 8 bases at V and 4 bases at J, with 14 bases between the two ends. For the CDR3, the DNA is TGTGCCAGCTTGGGGGGGGCTGGTAATGAAAAACTGTTTTTT. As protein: CASLGGAGNEKLFF.

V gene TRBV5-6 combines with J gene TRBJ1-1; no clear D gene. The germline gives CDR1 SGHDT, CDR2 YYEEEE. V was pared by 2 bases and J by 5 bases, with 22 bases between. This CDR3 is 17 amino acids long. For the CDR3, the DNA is TGTGCCAGCAGCTTTCAAGGGTCCAAGGGAGGAATGACTGAAGCTTTCTTT. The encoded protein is CASSFQGSKGGMTEAFF.

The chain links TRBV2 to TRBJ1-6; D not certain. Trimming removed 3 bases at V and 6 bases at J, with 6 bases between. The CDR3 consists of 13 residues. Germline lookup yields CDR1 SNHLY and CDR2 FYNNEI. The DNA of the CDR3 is TGTGCCAGCAGTGACGATCCTAATTCACCCCTCCACTTT. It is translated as CASSDDPNSPLHF.

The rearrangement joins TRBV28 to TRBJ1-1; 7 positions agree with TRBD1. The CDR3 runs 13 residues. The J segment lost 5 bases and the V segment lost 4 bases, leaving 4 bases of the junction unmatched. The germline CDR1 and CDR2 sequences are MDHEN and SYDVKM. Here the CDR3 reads CASSSGGLTEAFF. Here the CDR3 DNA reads TGTGCCAGCAGTTCAGGGGGGCTTACTGAAGCTTTCTTT.

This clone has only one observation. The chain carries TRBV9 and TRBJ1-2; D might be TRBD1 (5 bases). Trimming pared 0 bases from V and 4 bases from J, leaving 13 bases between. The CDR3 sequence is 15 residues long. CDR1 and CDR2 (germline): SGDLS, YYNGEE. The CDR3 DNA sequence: TGTGCCAGCAGCGTAGGGCGGGGCAGACTCTATGGCTACACCTTC. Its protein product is CASSVGRGRLYGYTF.

The CDR3 DNA is TGTGCCAGCAGCCTAAATAAACTCACCTACGAGCAGTACTTC. The encoded protein is CASSLNKLTYEQYF. The genes are TRBV5-6 and TRBJ2-7; D remains ambiguous. V was pared by 4 bases and J by 2 bases, with 13 bases between. The germline gives CDR1 SGHDT, CDR2 YYEEEE. CDR3 size: 14 residues.

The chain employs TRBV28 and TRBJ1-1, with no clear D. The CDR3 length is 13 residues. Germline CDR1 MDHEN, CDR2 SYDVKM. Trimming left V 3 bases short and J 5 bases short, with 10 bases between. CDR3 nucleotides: TGTGCCAGCAGTTTGCCAAAGGAGACTGAAGCTTTCTTT. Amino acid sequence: CASSLPKETEAFF.

CDR3 sequence: CASSNPAVRGEQYF. In DNA, the CDR3 is TGTGCCAGCAGTAACCCGGCGGTGCGGGGCGAGCAGTACTTC. The V gene is TRBV7-2, the J gene TRBJ2-7, with D possibly TRBD2 on 6 matching bases. V was shortened by 6 bases and J by 6 bases, with 18 bases between the two germline ends. Per the germline V gene, CDR1 is SGHTA and CDR2 is FQGNSA. The CDR3 totals 14 residues.

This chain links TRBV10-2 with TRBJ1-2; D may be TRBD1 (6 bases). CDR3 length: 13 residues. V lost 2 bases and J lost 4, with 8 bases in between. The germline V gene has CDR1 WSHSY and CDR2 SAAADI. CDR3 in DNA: TGCGCCAGCAGTGAGGGGGGGCCCTATGGCTACACCTTC. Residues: CASSEGGPYGYTF.

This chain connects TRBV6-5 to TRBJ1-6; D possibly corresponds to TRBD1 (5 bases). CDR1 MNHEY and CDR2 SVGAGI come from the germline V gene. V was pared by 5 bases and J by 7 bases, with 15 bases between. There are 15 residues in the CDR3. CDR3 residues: CASSPTVSANSPLHF. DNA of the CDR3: TGTGCCAGCAGTCCGACAGTCTCGGCAAATTCACCCCTCCACTTT.

The DNA for the CDR3 is TGTGCCAGCAGCTCAGGACAGGGGGGGCCACCCTATAGCAATCAGCCCCAGCATTTT. This sequence encodes CASSSGQGGPPYSNQPQHF. V gene TRBV7-9 combines with J gene TRBJ1-5; 10 bases fit TRBD1. Unmatched junction bases numbered 12, after V lost 4 bases and J lost 0 bases. The V gene's germline CDR1 is SEHNR and CDR2 FQNEAQ (reference sequence). The CDR3 length is 19 residues.

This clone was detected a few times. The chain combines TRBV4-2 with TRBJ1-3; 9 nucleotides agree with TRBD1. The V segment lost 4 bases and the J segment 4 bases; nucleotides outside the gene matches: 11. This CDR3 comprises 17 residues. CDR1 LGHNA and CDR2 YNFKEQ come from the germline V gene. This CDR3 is CASSPPSGTGWGNTIYF. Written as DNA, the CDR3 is TGTGCCAGCAGCCCCCCCTCCGGGACAGGGTGGGGAAACACCATATATTTT.

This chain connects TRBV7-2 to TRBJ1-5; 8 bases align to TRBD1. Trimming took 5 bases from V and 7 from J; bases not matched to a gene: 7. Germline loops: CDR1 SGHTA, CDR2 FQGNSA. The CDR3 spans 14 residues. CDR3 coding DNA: TGTGCCAGCAGCCCGGACAGGGTAACCCAGCCCCAGCATTTT. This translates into CASSPDRVTQPQHF.

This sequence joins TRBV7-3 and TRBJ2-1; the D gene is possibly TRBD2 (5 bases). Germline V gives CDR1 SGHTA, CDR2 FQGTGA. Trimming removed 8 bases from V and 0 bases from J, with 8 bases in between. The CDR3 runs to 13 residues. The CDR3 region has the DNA TGTGCCAGCGGAGCGGCCTCCTACAATGAGCAGTTCTTC. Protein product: CASGAASYNEQFF.